This paragraph reports one TCR beta chain. CDR1 and CDR2 from the germline V gene are LGHNT and FRNRAP. With 0 bases removed from V and 8 bases from J, the gap between germline ends came to 10 bases. The CDR3 runs 13 residues. This sample was taken from a study of OX40 agonist ivuxolimab in advanced cancers. Study-wide background: Enrolled patients in dose escalation had cancers that were hepatocellular carcinoma, melanoma, renal cell or head and neck cancer. Anti-PD-1, anti-PD-L1 or anti-CTLA-4 therapy given earlier was allowed, and approximately 43% had some. There were three patients with partial responses, one having hepatocellular carcinoma and two cutaneous melanoma.

Assay used: immunoSEQ multiplex PCR; TCRdb lists only in-frame clones, some missing. Altogether 65,000 to 95,000 clones are present, about 90% being singletons, with the ten largest covering approximately 0.71%. This chain connects TRBV12-5 to TRBJ1-2; no clear D gene. This sample comprised CD4+ or CD8+ T cells sorted from blood, obtained in a trial of the OX40 agonist ivuxolimab. This receptor was taken from an adult with an advanced solid tumor such as melanoma, head and neck, liver or kidney cancer. CDR3 residues: CASGLVQGGGYTF. The DNA for the CDR3 is TGTGCTAGTGGTTTGGTACAAGGAGGCGGCTACACCTTC.